This is a list of T cell receptor beta chains from one sample in a study of early T cells in non-severe SARS-CoV-2 infection. TCRdb passed the 5' RACE reads through MiXCR, listing each CDR3 protein once. The sample yields tens of thousands of distinct CDR3 sequences, 10% to 15% seen once. Sequenced input: whole blood. All receptors derive from an adult who was a healthcare worker with PCR-confirmed SARS-CoV-2 infection or an uninfected control (not recorded which). Both conserved end residues are part of each CDR3. Each record gives: V gene, D gene, clone size, J gene, CDR3 protein, CDR3 DNA. The D gene is left open where the match is weak. Expanded clones are given a class, and other clones once, few, many or no size at all.

v_gene: TRBV5-4; d_gene: TRBD1; abundance: many; j_gene: TRBJ2-7; CDR3aa: CASSLAGQGVHEQYF; CDR3nt: TGTGCCAGCAGCTTGGCGGGACAGGGGGTCCACGAGCAGTACTTC
v_gene: TRBV29-1; d_gene: TRBD1; abundance: many; j_gene: TRBJ2-5; CDR3aa: CSAGQVLRETQYF; CDR3nt: TGCAGCGCGGGACAGGTCTTGCGAGAGACCCAGTACTTC
v_gene: TRBV7-2; d_gene: TRBD2; abundance: many; j_gene: TRBJ2-6; CDR3aa: CASSRTSGGQGANVLTF; CDR3nt: TGTGCCAGCAGTCGGACTAGCGGGGGGCAAGGGGCCAACGTCCTGACTTTC
v_gene: TRBV11-2; d_gene: .; abundance: many; j_gene: TRBJ2-5; CDR3aa: CASSLGPREEETQYF; CDR3nt: TGTGCCAGCAGCTTAGGCCCTAGGGAAGAGGAGACCCAGTACTTC
v_gene: TRBV12-3/TRBV12-4; d_gene: .; abundance: .; j_gene: TRBJ1-6; CDR3aa: CASSFFSSYNSPLHF; CDR3nt: TGTGCCAGCAGTTTCTTCAGCTCCTATAATTCACCCCTCCACTTT
v_gene: TRBV2; d_gene: .; abundance: few; j_gene: TRBJ2-7; CDR3aa: CASSGSYEQYF; CDR3nt: TGTGCCAGCAGTGGTTCCTACGAGCAGTACTTC
v_gene: TRBV19; d_gene: .; abundance: many; j_gene: TRBJ1-2; CDR3aa: CASSILAGTNYGYTF; CDR3nt: TGTGCCAGTAGTATTCTTGCAGGTACTAACTATGGCTACACCTTC
v_gene: TRBV20-1; d_gene: .; abundance: .; j_gene: TRBJ2-1; CDR3aa: CSAGGEDHNEQFF; CDR3nt: TGCAGTGCTGGAGGGGAGGACCACAATGAGCAGTTCTTC
v_gene: TRBV6-1; d_gene: TRBD1; abundance: .; j_gene: TRBJ1-1; CDR3aa: CASSERQGLNTEAFF; CDR3nt: TGTGCCAGCAGTGAGCGACAGGGATTGAACACTGAAGCTTTCTTT
v_gene: TRBV2; d_gene: TRBD2; abundance: many; j_gene: TRBJ2-3; CDR3aa: CANILAASTDTQYF; CDR3nt: TGTGCCAACATTCTAGCGGCTAGCACAGATACGCAGTATTTT
v_gene: TRBV7-6; d_gene: .; abundance: many; j_gene: TRBJ1-1; CDR3aa: CASSLGANEAFF; CDR3nt: TGTGCCAGCAGCTTAGGGGCGAATGAAGCTTTCTTT
v_gene: TRBV29-1; d_gene: .; abundance: many; j_gene: TRBJ1-2; CDR3aa: CSVDTEKRYGYTF; CDR3nt: TGCAGCGTTGATACCGAAAAGCGCTATGGCTACACCTTC
v_gene: TRBV11-2; d_gene: .; abundance: many; j_gene: TRBJ2-1; CDR3aa: CASSSPELAYNEQFF; CDR3nt: TGTGCCAGCAGCTCCCCCGAATTAGCCTACAATGAGCAGTTCTTC
v_gene: TRBV12-3/TRBV12-4; d_gene: .; abundance: many; j_gene: TRBJ1-6; CDR3aa: CASSLTGASPLHF; CDR3nt: TGTGCCAGCAGTTTAACGGGAGCTTCACCCCTCCACTTT
v_gene: TRBV20-1; d_gene: .; abundance: few; j_gene: TRBJ2-2; CDR3aa: CSAKSSGKRELFF; CDR3nt: TGCAGTGCTAAAAGCTCAGGGAAACGGGAGCTGTTTTTT
v_gene: TRBV6-2/TRBV6-3; d_gene: .; abundance: many; j_gene: TRBJ2-6; CDR3aa: CASSYRRDGANVLTF; CDR3nt: TGTGCCAGCAGTTACCGCCGGGACGGGGCCAACGTCCTGACTTTC
v_gene: TRBV12-3/TRBV12-4; d_gene: .; abundance: few; j_gene: TRBJ1-1; CDR3aa: CASSFGGEAFF; CDR3nt: TGTGCCAGCAGTTTCGGGGGCGAAGCTTTCTTT